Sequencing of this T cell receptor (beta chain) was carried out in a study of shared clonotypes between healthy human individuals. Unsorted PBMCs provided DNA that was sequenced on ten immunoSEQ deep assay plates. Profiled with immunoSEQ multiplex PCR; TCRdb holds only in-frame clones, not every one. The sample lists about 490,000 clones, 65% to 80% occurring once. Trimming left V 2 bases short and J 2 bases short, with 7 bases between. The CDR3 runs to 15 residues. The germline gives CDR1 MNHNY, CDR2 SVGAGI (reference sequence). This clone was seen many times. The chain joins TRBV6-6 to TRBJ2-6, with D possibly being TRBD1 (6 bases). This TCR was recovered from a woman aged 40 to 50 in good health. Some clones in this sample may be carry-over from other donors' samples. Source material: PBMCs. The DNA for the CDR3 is TGTGCCAGCAGTTACGAGGGGGCTGGGGCCAACGTCCTGACTTTC. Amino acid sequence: CASSYEGAGANVLTF.